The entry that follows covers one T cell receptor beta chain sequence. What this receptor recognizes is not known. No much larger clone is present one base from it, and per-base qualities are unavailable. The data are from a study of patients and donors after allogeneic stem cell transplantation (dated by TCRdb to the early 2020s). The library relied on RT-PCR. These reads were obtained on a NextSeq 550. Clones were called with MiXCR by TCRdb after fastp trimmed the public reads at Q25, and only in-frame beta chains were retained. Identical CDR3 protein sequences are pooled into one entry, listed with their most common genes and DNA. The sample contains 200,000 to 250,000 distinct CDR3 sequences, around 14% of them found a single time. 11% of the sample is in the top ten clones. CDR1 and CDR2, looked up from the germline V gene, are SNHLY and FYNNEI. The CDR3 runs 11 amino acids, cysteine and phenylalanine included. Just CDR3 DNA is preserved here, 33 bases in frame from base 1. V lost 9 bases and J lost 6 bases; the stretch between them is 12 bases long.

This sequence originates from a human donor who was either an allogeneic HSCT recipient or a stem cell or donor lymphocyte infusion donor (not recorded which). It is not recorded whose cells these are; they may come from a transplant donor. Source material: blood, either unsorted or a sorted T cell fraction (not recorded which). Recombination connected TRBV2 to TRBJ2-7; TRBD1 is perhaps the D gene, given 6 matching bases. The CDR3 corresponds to CASTYRVEQYF. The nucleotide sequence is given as TGTGCCAGTACCTACAGGGTCGAGCAGTACTTC.